This T cell receptor beta chain derives from a study of early T cells in non-severe SARS-CoV-2 infection. Across the whole study: Sequencing of unsorted whole blood was done on bulk RNA, leaving chains unpaired.

Germline V gene data show CDR1 as SGHAT and CDR2 as FQNNGV. CDR3 length equals 15 residues. V trimming: 1 base; J trimming: 3 bases; junction bases outside the gene matches: 2. Unique molecular identifiers tagged individual cDNA molecules. TCRdb independently ran MiXCR on the 5' RACE reads; one entry per CDR3 protein. The data hold some 96,000 distinct CDR3 sequences, with roughly 13% observed a single time. Study observations and caveats: In VDJdb matching, anti-spike CD8 responses were favored while private and CD4 specificities went missing.

This clonotype was counted a few times. The antigen is unknown. Sequenced material: whole blood. The V call is TRBV11-2, the J call TRBJ2-7, with 11 nucleotides matching TRBD2. This TCR derives from an adult who was a healthcare worker with PCR-confirmed SARS-CoV-2 infection or an uninfected control (not recorded which). The CDR3, as DNA: TGTGCCAGCAGCTTAGTAGCGGGGGGGTACTACGAGCAGTACTTC. Its translation is CASSLVAGGYYEQYF.